This T cell receptor beta chain emerged from a study of T cells in Graves' hyperthyroidism and ophthalmopathy. Researchers took RNA transcripts and amplified the TCR beta CDR3 regions from them. HTBI primers were used for first-round RT-PCR of the TCR CDR3. TCRdb processed the multiplex PCR reads anew with MiXCR; each CDR3 protein has one entry. The data contain 490,000 or so distinct CDR3 sequences, roughly 23% of them singletons. Trimming pared 4 bases from V and 3 bases from J, leaving 10 bases between. Germline CDR1 and CDR2: SGHRS and YFSETQ. The CDR3 spans 13 residues. This clonotype was observed a handful of times.

The gene calls are TRBV5-1 and TRBJ1-1; no clear D. Sequencing was carried out using blood. This receptor was taken from a woman in her 70s with Graves' ophthalmopathy. CDR3 amino acids: CASSPDGYTEAFF. The CDR3 region has the DNA TGCGCCAGCAGCCCGGACGGGTACACTGAAGCTTTCTTT. The variable domain in full, completed from reference TRBV5-1 and TRBJ1-1, reads KAGVTQTPRYLIKTRGQQVTLSCSPISGHRSVSWYQQTPGQGLQFLFEYFSETQRNKGNFPGRFSGRQFSNSRSEMNVSTLELGDSALYLCASSPDGYTEAFFGQGTRLTVV.